The 17 T cell receptor beta chains listed next were all sequenced from one sample in a study of molecular identifiers for immune sequencing clone quantification. Using its own MiXCR run on the PCR reads, TCRdb lists one record per CDR3 protein. This sample yields some 8,500 distinct CDR3 sequences, of which approximately 15% are seen a single time; roughly 1.5% belongs to the top ten. Specimen: naive CD8+ T cells from blood, with Jurkat cell RNA spiked in. Subset defined: FACS-sorted CD8+CD4-CCR7+CD45RA+ naive T cells. The receptors come from a human donor in good health. Some libraries in this study had Jurkat cell RNA spiked in.

This clonotype is labeled medium-sized. The chain employs TRBV11-2 and TRBJ2-7, with D uncertain. The V end lost 4 bases, the J end lost 3 bases, and 7 bases lay between the germline ends. The germline gives CDR1 SGHAT, CDR2 FQNNGV. The CDR3 extends over 12 amino acids. The CDR3 here is CASSYDNYEQYF. The CDR3 nucleotides read TGTGCCAGCAGCTACGACAACTACGAGCAGTACTTC.

This clonotype was observed at least ten times. The V call is TRBV13, the J call TRBJ2-7, with D hard to call. The CDR3 is made up of 17 amino acids. Germline lookup yields CDR1 PRHDT and CDR2 FYEKMQ (reference sequence). V lost 5 bases and J 2 bases, leaving 22 bases between the germline ends. The CDR3 nucleotides read TGTGCCAGCAGCGCCCATGGTGTCCCGAGTCGTACCTACGAGCAGTACTTC. Its protein is CASSAHGVPSRTYEQYF.

By sample share, this clonotype is medium-sized. The J gene is TRBJ2-7, the V gene TRBV2; D possibly corresponds to TRBD2 (5 bases). CDR3 length: 15 amino acids. In germline, CDR1 is SNHLY, CDR2 FYNNEI. V was cut by 6 bases and J by 2 bases, with 17 bases left in between. The CDR3 loop reads CASRALAVPAYEQYF. CDR3 bases: TGTGCCAGCAGGGCCCTAGCAGTACCTGCCTACGAGCAGTACTTC.

This clonotype has at least ten counts. J is TRBJ1-1 and V is TRBV27, with D perhaps matching TRBD1 (5 bases). This CDR3 is 19 amino acids long. The germline V gene encodes CDR1 MNHEY and CDR2 SMNVEV (reference sequence). The V end was cut by 3 bases, the J end by 0 bases, with 23 bases between. CDR3 amino acids: CASSFSLPSGFTMNTEAFF. As DNA, the CDR3 is TGTGCCAGCAGTTTTAGTCTTCCTTCAGGGTTTACTATGAACACTGAAGCTTTCTTT.

Regarding this clonotype: The final CDR3 position lacks the conserved phenylalanine or tryptophan, pointing to a likely read error. The chain uses TRBV27 and TRBJ2-7; 12 nucleotides line up with TRBD2. V dropped 3 bases and J dropped 3; count of bases not matched to a gene: 0. Germline V gene data show CDR1 as MNHEY and CDR2 as SMNVEV (reference sequence). This CDR3 is built from 14 residues. The DNA for the CDR3 is TGTGCCAGCAGTTTGGGACTAGCGGGCTACGAGCAGTACCTC. It codes for CASSLGLAGYEQYL.

This clonotype is labeled medium-sized. The chain recombines TRBV4-3 with TRBJ1-1; no definite D call. CDR3 length: 15 amino acids. CDR1 is LGHNA and CDR2 is YSLEER in the germline V gene. V lost 0 bases, J lost 3 bases, and 11 bases lay in between. The CDR3 nucleotides are TGCGCCAGCAGCCAAGAACGTCGGCAGTACACTGAAGCTTTCTTT. Protein sequence: CASSQERRQYTEAFF.

This clonotype has a count of ten or more. One end of the junction varies from germline; a read error may be responsible. The chain is built from TRBV5-3 and TRBJ1-4, with 9 bases fitting TRBD1. TRBV5-3 is noted as an ORF with a role that remains uncertain. CDR3 size: 14 residues. The CDR3 region is CASSQQGANERLFF. The CDR3 bases are TGTGCCAGCTCTCAACAGGGGGCCAACGAAAGATTATTTTTC.

This clonotype qualifies as medium-sized (0.01 to 0.1%). This chain's CDR3 is CASSDLLGGGTDTQYF. The DNA for the CDR3 is TGTGCCAGCAGTGACCTACTAGGCGGCGGCACAGATACGCAGTATTTT. The V and J genes are TRBV6-4 and TRBJ2-3; possibly TRBD2 for D (5 bases). Germline V CDR1 and CDR2: MRHNA, SNTAGT. Trimming took 2 bases from V and 1 from J, leaving 13 bases between them. The CDR3 length is 16 residues.

Comments on this clonotype: A much bigger clone sits one base away, suggesting this may be a read error. This chain links TRBV20-1 with TRBJ2-7, with TRBD1 matching over 8 bases. Germline-derived CDR1 and CDR2 are DFQATT and SNEGSKA (reference sequence). The CDR3 runs 16 residues. For the CDR3, the DNA is TGCAGTTCTAGAGATACCGCCAGGGGGCTGACAAGCGAGCAGTACTTC. Residues: CSSRDTARGLTSEQYF.

In its sample, this clonotype was seen many times. The chain joins TRBV4-3 to TRBJ2-3, with a tentative D call TRBD2 (7 bases). Between the trimmed V and J ends, which lost 5 bases and 2 bases, there was a span of 17 bases. CDR1 is LGHNA, CDR2 YSLEER, per germline. The CDR3 is 16 residues long. The CDR3 loop is CASSFRGAPNTDTQYF. The CDR3 coding sequence is TGCGCCAGCAGCTTCCGGGGGGCTCCCAACACAGATACGCAGTATTTT.

This clonotype was picked up many times. This chain links TRBV27 with TRBJ2-7; a possible D gene is TRBD1 (6 bases). The germline V gene has CDR1 MNHEY and CDR2 SMNVEV (reference sequence). CDR3 length: 15 residues. V gave up 6 bases and J gave up 4 bases, with 19 bases separating them. CDR3 in amino acids: CASSPTGTPTYEQYF. The CDR3 nucleotides are TGTGCCAGCAGCCCTACCGGGACACCTACTTACGAGCAGTACTTC.

This clonotype was seen many times. The CDR3 sequence is CAWSPGSTGEQFF. The DNA for the CDR3 is TGTGCCTGGAGCCCTGGTTCCACTGGTGAGCAGTTCTTC. The rearrangement uses TRBV30 and TRBJ2-1, with D uncertain. V was trimmed by 3 bases and J by 9 bases, leaving 15 bases between them. The CDR3 contains 13 residues. Germline CDR1 is GTSNPN and CDR2 is SVGIG (reference sequence).

The J gene is TRBJ2-7, the V gene TRBV9; D perhaps matches TRBD2 (6 bases). CDR3 length: 14 amino acids. The germline gives CDR1 SGDLS, CDR2 YYNGEE. With 0 bases removed from V and 1 base from J, the gap between germline ends came to 8 bases. The CDR3 is CASSVGAGSYEQYF. The CDR3 bases are TGTGCCAGCAGCGTAGGCGCGGGATCCTACGAGCAGTACTTC.

This clonotype was seen a handful of times. This CDR3 is missing its conserved last phenylalanine or tryptophan, likely due to a read error. This chain links TRBV13 with TRBJ1-1; D gene unclear. Germline CDR1 is PRHDT and CDR2 is FYEKMQ (reference sequence). This CDR3 comprises 14 residues. The CDR3 bases are TGTGCCAGCAGCTTAGGCCCCCTGAGCACTAAAGCTTTCTCT. Translated: CASSLGPLSTKAFS.

In its sample, this clonotype is medium-sized. In DNA form, the CDR3 reads TGTGCCAGCAGTCCACGGACACTGGTCTCTGGAAACACCATATATTTT. Translated, it gives CASSPRTLVSGNTIYF. V is TRBV6-5 and J is TRBJ1-3; possible D gene TRBD1, 5 bases. This CDR3 is built from 16 residues. Deletions cut 5 bases from V and 0 bases from J, with 14 bases between. Germline loops: CDR1 MNHEY, CDR2 SVGAGI.

The table lists this clonotype with a few counts. V gene TRBV24-1 combines with J gene TRBJ2-1, with 8 bases identical to TRBD1. Trimming took 11 bases from V and 6 from J; bases not matched to a gene: 11. This CDR3 comprises 14 residues. CDR1 is KGHDR and CDR2 is SFDVKD in the germline V gene. This CDR3 reads CAISSGTGGNEQFF. CDR3 nucleotide sequence: TGTGCCATCTCGTCCGGGACAGGCGGCAATGAGCAGTTCTTC.

This clonotype is medium-sized within its sample. The CDR3 region has the DNA TGTGCCAGCAGCCACCGGACAGAAAGTAGGGGCGGGTACGAGCAGTACTTC. It codes for CASSHRTESRGGYEQYF. This chain connects TRBV13 to TRBJ2-7; D possibly corresponds to TRBD1 (6 bases). The CDR3 spans 17 residues. Germline values: CDR1 PRHDT, CDR2 FYEKMQ (reference sequence). Deletions cut 5 bases from V and 4 bases from J, with 24 bases between.